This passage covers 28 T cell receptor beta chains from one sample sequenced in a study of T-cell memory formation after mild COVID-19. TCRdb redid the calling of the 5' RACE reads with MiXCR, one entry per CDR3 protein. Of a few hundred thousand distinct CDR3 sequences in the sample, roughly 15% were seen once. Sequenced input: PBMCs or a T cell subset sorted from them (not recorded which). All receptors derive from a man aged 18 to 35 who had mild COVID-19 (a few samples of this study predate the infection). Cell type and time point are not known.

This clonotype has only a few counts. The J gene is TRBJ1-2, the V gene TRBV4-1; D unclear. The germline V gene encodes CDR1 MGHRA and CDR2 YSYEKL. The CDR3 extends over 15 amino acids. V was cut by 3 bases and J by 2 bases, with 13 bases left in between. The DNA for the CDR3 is TGCGCCAGCAGCCAGGGTATCGGGATGAACTATGGCTACACCTTC. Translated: CASSQGIGMNYGYTF.

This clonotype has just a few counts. The CDR3 protein is CASSSPDSLRSSYEQYV. The CDR3 region has the DNA TGTGCCAGCAGTTCCCCGGACAGCCTAAGGAGCTCCTACGAGCAGTACGTC. J is TRBJ2-7 and V is TRBV6-2 or TRBV6-3; D is perhaps TRBD1 (6 bases). Between the trimmed V and J ends, which lost 4 bases and 0 bases, there was a span of 19 bases. The length of the CDR3 is 17 residues. Germline V gene lookup returns CDR1 MNHEY and CDR2 SVGEGT.

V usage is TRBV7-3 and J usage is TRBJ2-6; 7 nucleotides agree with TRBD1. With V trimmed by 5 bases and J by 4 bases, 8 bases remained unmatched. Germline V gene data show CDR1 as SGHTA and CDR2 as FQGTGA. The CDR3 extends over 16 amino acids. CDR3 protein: CASSQTGFAGANVLTF. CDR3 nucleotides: TGTGCCAGCAGCCAGACAGGGTTTGCAGGGGCCAACGTCCTGACTTTC.

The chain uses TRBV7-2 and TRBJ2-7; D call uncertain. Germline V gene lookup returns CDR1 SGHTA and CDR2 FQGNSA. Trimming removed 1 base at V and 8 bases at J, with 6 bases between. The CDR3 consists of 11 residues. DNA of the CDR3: TGTGCCAGCAGCTTAGAGCTGAAGCAGTACTTC. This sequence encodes CASSLELKQYF.

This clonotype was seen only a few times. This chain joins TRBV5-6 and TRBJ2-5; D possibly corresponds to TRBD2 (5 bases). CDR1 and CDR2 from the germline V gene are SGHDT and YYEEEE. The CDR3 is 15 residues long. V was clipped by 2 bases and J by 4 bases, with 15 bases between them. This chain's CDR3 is CASSFRSTRGETQYF. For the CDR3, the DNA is TGTGCCAGCAGCTTCCGGAGCACCCGGGGAGAGACCCAGTACTTC.

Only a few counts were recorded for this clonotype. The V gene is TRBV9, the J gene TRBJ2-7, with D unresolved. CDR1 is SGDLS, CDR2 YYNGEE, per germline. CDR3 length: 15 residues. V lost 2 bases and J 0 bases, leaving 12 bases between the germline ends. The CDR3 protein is CASSVSPVGSYEQYF. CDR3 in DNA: TGTGCCAGCAGCGTGTCCCCCGTGGGCTCCTACGAGCAGTACTTC.

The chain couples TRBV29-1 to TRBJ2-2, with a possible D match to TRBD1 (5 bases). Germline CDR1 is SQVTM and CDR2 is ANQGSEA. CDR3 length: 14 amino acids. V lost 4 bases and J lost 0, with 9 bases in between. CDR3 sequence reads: CSVAVQANTGELFF. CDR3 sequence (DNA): TGCAGCGTTGCGGTACAGGCGAACACCGGGGAGCTGTTTTTT.

The CDR3 DNA is TGTGCCAGCAGCTCCGGGACAGGGGGTCGCGAGCAGTACTTC. Its translation is CASSSGTGGREQYF. This rearrangement joins TRBV7-2 to TRBJ2-7; 11 nucleotides agree with TRBD1. V lost 4 bases, J lost 6 bases, and 5 bases stayed unmatched. The CDR3 length is 14 residues. From germline, CDR1 is SGHTA and CDR2 FQGNSA.

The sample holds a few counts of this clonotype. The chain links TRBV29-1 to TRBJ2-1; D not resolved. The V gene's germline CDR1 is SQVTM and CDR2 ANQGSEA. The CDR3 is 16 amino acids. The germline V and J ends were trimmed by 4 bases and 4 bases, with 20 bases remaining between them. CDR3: CSVADQPFRNYNEQFF. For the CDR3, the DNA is TGCAGCGTTGCGGACCAACCATTCAGAAATTACAATGAGCAGTTCTTC.

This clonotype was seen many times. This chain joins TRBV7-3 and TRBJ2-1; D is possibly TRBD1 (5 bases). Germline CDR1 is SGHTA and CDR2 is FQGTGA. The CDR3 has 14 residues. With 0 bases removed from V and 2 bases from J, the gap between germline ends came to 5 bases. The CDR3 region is CASSLTGAYNEQFF. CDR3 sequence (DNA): TGTGCCAGCAGCTTAACAGGGGCCTACAATGAGCAGTTCTTC.

In DNA, the CDR3 is TGCGCCAGCAGCTCTTACACACCGAACCAAGAGACCCAGTACTTC. Translation gives CASSSYTPNQETQYF. This sequence joins TRBV5-1 and TRBJ2-5; the D is unclear. The V gene's germline CDR1 is SGHRS and CDR2 YFSETQ. V was shortened by 3 bases and J by 0 bases, with 12 bases between the two germline ends. There are 15 residues in the CDR3.

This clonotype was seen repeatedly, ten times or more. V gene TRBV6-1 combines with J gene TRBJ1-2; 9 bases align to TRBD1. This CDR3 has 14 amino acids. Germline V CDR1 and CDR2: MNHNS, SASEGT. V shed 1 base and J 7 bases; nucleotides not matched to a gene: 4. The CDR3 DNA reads TGTGCCAGCAGTGAAGTTGGGACAGGGACTGGCTACACCTTC. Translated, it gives CASSEVGTGTGYTF.

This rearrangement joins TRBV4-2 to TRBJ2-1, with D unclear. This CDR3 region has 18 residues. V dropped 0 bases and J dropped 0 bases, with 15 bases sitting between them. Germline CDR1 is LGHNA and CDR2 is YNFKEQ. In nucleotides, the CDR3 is TGTGCCAGCAGCCAAGATTATTGGGCGGCTAGCTCCTACAATGAGCAGTTCTTC. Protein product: CASSQDYWAASSYNEQFF.

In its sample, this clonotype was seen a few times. The CDR3 bases are TGTGCCAGCAGTTACTACCCCGACACCGGGGAGCTGTTTTTT. The encoded protein is CASSYYPDTGELFF. The chain joins TRBV6-5 to TRBJ2-2; D not certain. The CDR3 is 14 amino acids. Germline V CDR1 and CDR2: MNHEY, SVGAGI. Trimming shortened V by 1 base and J by 3 bases, and 6 bases separated the two germline ends.

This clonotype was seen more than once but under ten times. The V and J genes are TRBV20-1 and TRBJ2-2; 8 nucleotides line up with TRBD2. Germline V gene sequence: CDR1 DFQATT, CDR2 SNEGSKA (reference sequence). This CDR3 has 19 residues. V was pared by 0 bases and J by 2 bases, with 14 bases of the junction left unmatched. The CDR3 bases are TGCAGTGCTAGAGATCGAACGAGAAGCGGGGGCTATAACACCGGGGAGCTGTTTTTT. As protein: CSARDRTRSGGYNTGELFF.

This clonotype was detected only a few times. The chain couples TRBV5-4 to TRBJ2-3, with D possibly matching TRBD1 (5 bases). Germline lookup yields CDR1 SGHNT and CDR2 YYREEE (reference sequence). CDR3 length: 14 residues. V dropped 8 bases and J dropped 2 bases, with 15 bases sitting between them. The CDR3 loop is CASSSGAVTDTQYF. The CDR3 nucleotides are TGTGCCAGTTCGAGTGGGGCAGTCACAGATACGCAGTATTTT.

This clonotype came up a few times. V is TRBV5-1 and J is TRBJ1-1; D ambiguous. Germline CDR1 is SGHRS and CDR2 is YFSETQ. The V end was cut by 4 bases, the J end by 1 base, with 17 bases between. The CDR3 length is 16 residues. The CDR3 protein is CASSTLGGMGNTEAFF. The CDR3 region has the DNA TGCGCCAGCAGCACCCTCGGAGGGATGGGGAACACTGAAGCTTTCTTT.

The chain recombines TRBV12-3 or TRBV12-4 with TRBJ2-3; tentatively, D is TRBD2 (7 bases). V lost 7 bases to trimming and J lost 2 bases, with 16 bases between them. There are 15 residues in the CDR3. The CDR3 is CASIPRGGATDTQYF. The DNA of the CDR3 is TGTGCCAGCATCCCAAGGGGGGGGGCCACAGATACGCAGTATTTT.

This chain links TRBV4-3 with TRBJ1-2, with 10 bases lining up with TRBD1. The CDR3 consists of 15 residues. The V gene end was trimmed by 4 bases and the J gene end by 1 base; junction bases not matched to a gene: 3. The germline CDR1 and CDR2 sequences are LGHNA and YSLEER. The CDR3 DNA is TGCGCCAGCAGCCCGGGACAGGGGTATAACTATGGCTACACCTTC. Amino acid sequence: CASSPGQGYNYGYTF.

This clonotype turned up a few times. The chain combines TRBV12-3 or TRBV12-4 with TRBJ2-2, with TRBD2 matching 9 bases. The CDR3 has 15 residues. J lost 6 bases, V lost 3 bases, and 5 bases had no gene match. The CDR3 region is CASSFGTSRAGELFF. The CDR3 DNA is TGTGCCAGCAGTTTTGGGACTAGCAGGGCCGGGGAGCTGTTTTTT.

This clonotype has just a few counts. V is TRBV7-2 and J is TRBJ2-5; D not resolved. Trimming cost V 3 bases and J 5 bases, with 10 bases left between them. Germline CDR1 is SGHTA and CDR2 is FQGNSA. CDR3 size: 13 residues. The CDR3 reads CASSLTVGETQYF. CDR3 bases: TGTGCCAGCAGCTTGACTGTAGGGGAGACCCAGTACTTC.

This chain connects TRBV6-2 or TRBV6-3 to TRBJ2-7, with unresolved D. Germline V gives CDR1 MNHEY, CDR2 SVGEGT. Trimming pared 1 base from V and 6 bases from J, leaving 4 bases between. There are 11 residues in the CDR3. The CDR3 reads CASSYLGEQYV. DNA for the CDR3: TGTGCCAGCAGTTACTTGGGCGAGCAGTACGTC.

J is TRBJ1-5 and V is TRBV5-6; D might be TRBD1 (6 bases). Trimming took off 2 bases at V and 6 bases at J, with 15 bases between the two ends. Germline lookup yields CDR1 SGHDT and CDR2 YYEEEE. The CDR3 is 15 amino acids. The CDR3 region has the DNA TGTGCCAGCAGCTTTCTGGGCAGGGGCGGTCAGCCCCAGCATTTT. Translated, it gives CASSFLGRGGQPQHF.

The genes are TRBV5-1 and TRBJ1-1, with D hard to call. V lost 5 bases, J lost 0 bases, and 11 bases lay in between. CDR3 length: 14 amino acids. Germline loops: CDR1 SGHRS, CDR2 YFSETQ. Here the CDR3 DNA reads TGCGCCAGCAGAGAGGCTCAGATGAACACTGAAGCTTTCTTT. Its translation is CASREAQMNTEAFF.

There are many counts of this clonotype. CDR3 in amino acids: CASSLGVSGGGTDTQYF. The CDR3 DNA follows: TGTGCCAGCAGCTTAGGTGTTAGCGGGGGGGGCACAGATACGCAGTATTTT. The rearrangement uses TRBV7-2 and TRBJ2-3; TRBD2 matches at 11 bases. The V gene end was trimmed by 1 base and the J gene end by 1 base; junction bases not matched to a gene: 4. The CDR3 runs 17 residues. The V gene's germline CDR1 is SGHTA and CDR2 FQGNSA.

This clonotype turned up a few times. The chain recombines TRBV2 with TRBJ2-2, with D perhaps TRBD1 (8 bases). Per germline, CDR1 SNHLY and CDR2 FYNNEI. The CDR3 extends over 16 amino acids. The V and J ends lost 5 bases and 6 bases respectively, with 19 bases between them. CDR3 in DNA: TGTGCCAGCAGTCTACCTGGACAGGGAGGGCCCGGGGAGCTGTTTTTT. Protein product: CASSLPGQGGPGELFF.

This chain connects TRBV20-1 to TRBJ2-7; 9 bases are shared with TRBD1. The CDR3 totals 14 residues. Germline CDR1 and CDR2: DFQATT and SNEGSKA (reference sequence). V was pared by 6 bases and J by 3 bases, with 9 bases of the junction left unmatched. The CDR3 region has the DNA TGCAGTGCGAAGGGGACAGGGATATTCTACGAGCAGTACGTC. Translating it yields CSAKGTGIFYEQYV.

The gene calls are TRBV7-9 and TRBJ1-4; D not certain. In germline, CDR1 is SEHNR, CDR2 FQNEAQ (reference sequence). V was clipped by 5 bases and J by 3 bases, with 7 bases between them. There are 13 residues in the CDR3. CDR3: CASSHGANEKLFF. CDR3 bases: TGTGCCAGCAGCCATGGGGCTAATGAAAAACTGTTTTTT.